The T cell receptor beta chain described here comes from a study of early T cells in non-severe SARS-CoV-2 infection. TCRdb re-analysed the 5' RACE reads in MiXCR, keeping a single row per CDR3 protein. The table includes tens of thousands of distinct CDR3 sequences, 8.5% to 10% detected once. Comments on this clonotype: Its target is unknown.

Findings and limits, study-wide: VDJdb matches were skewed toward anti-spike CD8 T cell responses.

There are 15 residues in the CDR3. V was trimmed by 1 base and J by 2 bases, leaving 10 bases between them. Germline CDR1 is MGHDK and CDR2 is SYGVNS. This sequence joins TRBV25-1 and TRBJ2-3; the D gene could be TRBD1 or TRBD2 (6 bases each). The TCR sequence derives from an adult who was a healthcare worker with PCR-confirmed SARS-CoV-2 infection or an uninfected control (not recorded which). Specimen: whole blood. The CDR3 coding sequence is TGTGCCAGCAGTGAATCCGGGGGCCTCACAGATACGCAGTATTTT. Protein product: CASSESGGLTDTQYF.